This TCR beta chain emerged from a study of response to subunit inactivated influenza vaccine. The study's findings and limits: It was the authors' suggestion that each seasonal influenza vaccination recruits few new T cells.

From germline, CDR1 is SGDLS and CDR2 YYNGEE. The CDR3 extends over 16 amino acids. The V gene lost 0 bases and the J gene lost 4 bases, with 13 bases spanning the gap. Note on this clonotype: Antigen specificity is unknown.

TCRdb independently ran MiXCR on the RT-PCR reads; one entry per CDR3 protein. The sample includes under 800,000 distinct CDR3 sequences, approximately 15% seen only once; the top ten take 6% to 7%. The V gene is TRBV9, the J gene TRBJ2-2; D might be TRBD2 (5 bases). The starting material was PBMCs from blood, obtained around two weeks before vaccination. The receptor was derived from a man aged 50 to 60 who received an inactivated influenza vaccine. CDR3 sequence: CASSVGQSGATGELFF. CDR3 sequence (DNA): TGTGCCAGCAGCGTAGGGCAAAGCGGCGCCACCGGGGAGCTGTTTTTT.